This entry describes one T cell receptor (beta chain). This CDR3 is built from 14 residues. V was pared by 0 bases and J by 5 bases, with 10 bases between. Germline values: CDR1 KGHSH, CDR2 LQKENI. This sample was taken from a study of blood T cell repertoires in COVID-19. Assay used: immunoSEQ multiplex PCR; TCRdb lists only in-frame clones, some missing. This sample carries about 430,000 clones, 70% to 90% of them seen once, and the ten largest clones take roughly 1.4%. Cohort allocation depended upon clinical history that participants reported. V is TRBV18 and J is TRBJ2-5; possible D gene TRBD2, 5 bases. The source material was PBMCs or T cells enriched from blood (not recorded which). The TCR sequence derives from a woman between 18 and 30 years old who had been exposed to COVID-19. Here the CDR3 DNA reads TGTGCCAGCTCACCACCGTCTAGCTTGGAGACCCAGTACTTC. Amino acid sequence: CASSPPSSLETQYF.